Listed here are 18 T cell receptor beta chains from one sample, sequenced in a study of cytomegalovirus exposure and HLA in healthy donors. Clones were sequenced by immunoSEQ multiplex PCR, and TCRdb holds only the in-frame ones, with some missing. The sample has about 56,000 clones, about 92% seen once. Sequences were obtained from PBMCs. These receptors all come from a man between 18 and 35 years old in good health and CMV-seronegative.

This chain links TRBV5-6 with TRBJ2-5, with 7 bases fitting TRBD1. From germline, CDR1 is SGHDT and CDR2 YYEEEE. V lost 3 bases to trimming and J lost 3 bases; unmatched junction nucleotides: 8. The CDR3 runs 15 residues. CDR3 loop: CASSSAGTEEETQYF. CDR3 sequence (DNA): TGTGCCAGCAGCTCAGCCGGGACAGAAGAAGAGACCCAGTACTTC.

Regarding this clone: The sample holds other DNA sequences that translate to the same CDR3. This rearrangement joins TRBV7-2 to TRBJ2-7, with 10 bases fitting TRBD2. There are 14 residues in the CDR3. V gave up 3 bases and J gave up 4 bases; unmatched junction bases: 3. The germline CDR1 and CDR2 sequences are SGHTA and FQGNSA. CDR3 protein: CASSFRTSGYEQYF. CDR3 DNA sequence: TGTGCCAGCAGCTTCAGGACTAGCGGATACGAGCAGTACTTC. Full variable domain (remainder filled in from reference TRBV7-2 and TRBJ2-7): GAGVSQSPSNKVTEKGKDVELRCDPISGHTALYWYRQSLGQGLEFLIYFQGNSAPDKSGLPSDRFSAERTGGSVSTLTIQRTQQEDSAVYLCASSFRTSGYEQYFGPGTRLTVT.

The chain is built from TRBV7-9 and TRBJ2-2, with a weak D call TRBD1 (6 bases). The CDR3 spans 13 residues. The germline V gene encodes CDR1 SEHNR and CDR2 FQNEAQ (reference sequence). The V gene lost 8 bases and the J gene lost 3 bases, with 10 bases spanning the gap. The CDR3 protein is CASRDTYTGELFF. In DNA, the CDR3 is TGTGCCAGCCGGGACACCTACACCGGGGAGCTGTTTTTT.

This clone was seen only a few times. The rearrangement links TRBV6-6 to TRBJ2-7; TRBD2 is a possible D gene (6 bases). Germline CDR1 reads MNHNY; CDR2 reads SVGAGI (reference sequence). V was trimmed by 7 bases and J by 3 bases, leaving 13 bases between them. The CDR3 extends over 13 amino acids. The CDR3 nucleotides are TGTGCCAGCAAGGACGGACTACTCTACGAGCAGTACTTC. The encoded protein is CASKDGLLYEQYF.

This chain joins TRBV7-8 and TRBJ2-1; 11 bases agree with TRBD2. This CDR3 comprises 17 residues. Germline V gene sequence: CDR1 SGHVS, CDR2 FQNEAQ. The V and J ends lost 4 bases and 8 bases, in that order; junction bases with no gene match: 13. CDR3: CASSWVLAGVLWDEQFF. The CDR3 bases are TGTGCCAGCAGCTGGGTACTAGCGGGAGTACTTTGGGATGAGCAGTTCTTC.

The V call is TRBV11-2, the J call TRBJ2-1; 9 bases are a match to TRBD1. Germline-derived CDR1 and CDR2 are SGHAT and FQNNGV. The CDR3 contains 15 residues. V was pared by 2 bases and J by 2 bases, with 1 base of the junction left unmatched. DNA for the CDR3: TGTGCCAGCAGCTTAACAGGGGGCACCTACAATGAGCAGTTCTTC. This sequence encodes CASSLTGGTYNEQFF.

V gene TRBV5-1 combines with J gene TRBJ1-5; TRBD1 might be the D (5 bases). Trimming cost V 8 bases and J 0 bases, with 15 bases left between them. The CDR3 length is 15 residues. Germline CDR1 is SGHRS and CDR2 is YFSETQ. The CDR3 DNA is TGCGCCAGGGTCTTGGGGGGATATAGCAATCAGCCCCAGCATTTT. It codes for CARVLGGYSNQPQHF. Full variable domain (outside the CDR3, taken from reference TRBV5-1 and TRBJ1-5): KAGVTQTPRYLIKTRGQQVTLSCSPISGHRSVSWYQQTPGQGLQFLFEYFSETQRNKGNFPGRFSGRQFSNSRSEMNVSTLELGDSALYLCARVLGGYSNQPQHFGDGTRLSIL.

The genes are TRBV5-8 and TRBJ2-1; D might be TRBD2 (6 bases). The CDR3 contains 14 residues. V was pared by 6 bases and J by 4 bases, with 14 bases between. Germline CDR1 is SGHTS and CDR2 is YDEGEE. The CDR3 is CASTQGTSYNEQFF. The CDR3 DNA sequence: TGTGCCAGCACCCAAGGGACTTCATACAATGAGCAGTTCTTC.

CDR3 DNA: TGTGCCAGTACCGCCGGGACAGAGGCCGGGGAGCTGTTTTTT. Protein: CASTAGTEAGELFF. The chain uses TRBV19 and TRBJ2-2; 7 positions agree with TRBD1. The J segment lost 6 bases and the V segment lost 7 bases, leaving 8 bases of the junction unmatched. Germline assignment: CDR1 LNHDA and CDR2 SQIVND (reference sequence). CDR3 size: 14 residues. The variable domain in full, with the rest retrieved from reference TRBV19 and TRBJ2-2, is DGGITQSPKYLFRKEGQNVTLSCEQNLNHDAMYWYRQDPGQGLRLIYYSQIVNDFQKGDIAEGYSVSREKKESFPLTVTSAQKNPTAFYLCASTAGTEAGELFFGEGSRLTVL.

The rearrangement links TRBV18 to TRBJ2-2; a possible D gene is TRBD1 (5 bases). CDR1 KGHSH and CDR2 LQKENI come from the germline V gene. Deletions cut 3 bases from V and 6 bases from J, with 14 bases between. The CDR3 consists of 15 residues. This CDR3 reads CASSPQGNSAGELFF. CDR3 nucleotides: TGTGCCAGCTCACCTCAGGGAAACAGCGCCGGGGAGCTGTTTTTT.

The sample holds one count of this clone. The CDR3 DNA is TGTGCCAGCAGTTTATCAGCAGGCGGGAGCACAGATACGCAGTATTTT. Protein: CASSLSAGGSTDTQYF. The chain recombines TRBV28 with TRBJ2-3; TRBD2 is a possible D gene (5 bases). Trimming removed 1 base at V and 0 bases at J, with 11 bases between. CDR3 size: 16 residues. Germline V CDR1 and CDR2: MDHEN, SYDVKM.

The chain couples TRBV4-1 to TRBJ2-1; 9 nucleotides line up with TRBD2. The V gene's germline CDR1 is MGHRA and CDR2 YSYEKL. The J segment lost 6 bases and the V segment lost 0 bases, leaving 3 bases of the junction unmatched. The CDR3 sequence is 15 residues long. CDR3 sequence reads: CASSQDQREVNEQFF. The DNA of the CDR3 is TGCGCCAGCAGCCAAGACCAGCGGGAGGTCAATGAGCAGTTCTTC.

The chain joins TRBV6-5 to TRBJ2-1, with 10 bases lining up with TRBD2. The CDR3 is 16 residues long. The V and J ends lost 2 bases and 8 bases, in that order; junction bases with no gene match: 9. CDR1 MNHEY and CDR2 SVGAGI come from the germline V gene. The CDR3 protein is CASSYQWASGSHEQFF. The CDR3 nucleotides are TGTGCCAGCAGTTACCAGTGGGCTAGCGGGAGCCATGAGCAGTTCTTC.

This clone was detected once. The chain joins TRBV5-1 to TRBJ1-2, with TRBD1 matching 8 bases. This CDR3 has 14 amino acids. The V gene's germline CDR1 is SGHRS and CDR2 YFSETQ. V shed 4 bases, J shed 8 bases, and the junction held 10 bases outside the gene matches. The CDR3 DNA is TGCGCCAGCAGCCCAGGGGGCTCTTCGGGAGGCTACACCTTC. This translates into CASSPGGSSGGYTF.

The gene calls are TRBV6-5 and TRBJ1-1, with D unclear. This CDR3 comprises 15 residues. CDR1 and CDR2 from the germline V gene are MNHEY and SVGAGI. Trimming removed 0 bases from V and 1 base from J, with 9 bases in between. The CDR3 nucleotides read TGTGCCAGCAGTTACTCTGCAGGATCGAACACTGAAGCTTTCTTT. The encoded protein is CASSYSAGSNTEAFF.

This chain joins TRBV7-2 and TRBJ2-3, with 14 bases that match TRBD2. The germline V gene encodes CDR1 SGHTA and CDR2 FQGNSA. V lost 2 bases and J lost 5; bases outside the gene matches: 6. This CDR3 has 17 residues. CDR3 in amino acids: CASSLRGLAGGLDTQYF. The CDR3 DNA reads TGTGCCAGCAGCTTAAGAGGACTAGCGGGAGGTCTAGATACGCAGTATTTT.

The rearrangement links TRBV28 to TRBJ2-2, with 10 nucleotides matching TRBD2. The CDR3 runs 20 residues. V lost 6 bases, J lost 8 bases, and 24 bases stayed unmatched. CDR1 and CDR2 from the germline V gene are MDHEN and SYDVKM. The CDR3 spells CASSLPFSSGRHFGFGELFF. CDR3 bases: TGTGCCAGCAGCCTCCCGTTTTCTAGCGGGAGACATTTTGGGTTTGGGGAGCTGTTTTTT.

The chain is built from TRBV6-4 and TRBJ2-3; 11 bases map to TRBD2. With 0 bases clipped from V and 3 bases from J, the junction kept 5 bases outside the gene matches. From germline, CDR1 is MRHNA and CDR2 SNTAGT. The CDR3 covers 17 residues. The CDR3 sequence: CASSDSSLAGGTDTQYF. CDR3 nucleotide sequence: TGTGCCAGCAGTGACTCGAGTCTAGCGGGAGGAACAGATACGCAGTATTTT.